Following are 23 T cell receptor beta chains from one sample sequenced in a study of cytomegalovirus exposure and HLA in healthy donors. Amplification used 60 Vbeta primers and 13 Jbeta primers. Produced via immunoSEQ multiplex PCR; TCRdb's table is partial and in-frame only. The sample gives about 200,000 clones, 79% of which show up once; 4.4% is in the top ten. The sequenced sample consisted of PBMCs. These receptors all come from a woman aged 30 to 39 in good health and CMV-seropositive.

This chain joins TRBV29-1 and TRBJ1-4, with TRBD1 as a possible D gene (6 bases). V lost 5 bases to trimming and J lost 5 bases, with 15 bases between them. The CDR3 sequence is 14 residues long. The germline CDR1 and CDR2 sequences are SQVTM and ANQGSEA. Here the CDR3 DNA reads TGCAGCGTTCTGGCCGGACAGATGAATGAAAAACTGTTTTTT. The encoded protein is CSVLAGQMNEKLFF.

The rearrangement links TRBV13 to TRBJ2-7; 12 bases map to TRBD1. The CDR3 consists of 14 residues. CDR1 is PRHDT, CDR2 FYEKMQ, per germline (reference sequence). The V and J ends lost 3 bases and 7 bases, in that order; junction bases with no gene match: 4. The CDR3 region is CASSLGQGAREQYF. CDR3 DNA: TGTGCCAGCAGCTTGGGACAGGGGGCGAGGGAGCAGTACTTC.

This clone came up once. V is TRBV27 and J is TRBJ1-5; D possibly corresponds to TRBD1 (6 bases). The CDR3 loop spans 16 amino acids. With 6 bases removed from V and 1 base from J, the gap between germline ends came to 16 bases. Germline assignment: CDR1 MNHEY and CDR2 SMNVEV (reference sequence). As DNA, the CDR3 is TGTGCCAGCAGGCGGGGGCAGGGCCTCAGCAATCAGCCCCAGCATTTT. It yields the protein CASRRGQGLSNQPQHF.

The rearrangement links TRBV6-6 to TRBJ2-7; TRBD2 aligns across 8 bases. Germline V gene lookup returns CDR1 MNHNY and CDR2 SVGAGI (reference sequence). This CDR3 region has 15 residues. V gave up 6 bases and J gave up 5 bases; unmatched junction bases: 12. DNA for the CDR3: TGTGCCAGCAGCGGGGGGGCACTCTCCGTAGACGAGCAGTACTTC. It encodes CASSGGALSVDEQYF.

The rearrangement links TRBV27 to TRBJ2-7; 8 nucleotides match TRBD2. V lost 4 bases to trimming and J lost 6 bases; unmatched junction nucleotides: 8. This CDR3 is built from 14 residues. From germline, CDR1 is MNHEY and CDR2 SMNVEV (reference sequence). The CDR3 reads CASSSPGLGTEQYF. The CDR3 region has the DNA TGTGCCAGCAGTTCACCGGGACTAGGCACCGAGCAGTACTTC.

This clone has a handful of counts. This chain joins TRBV5-4 and TRBJ1-1; D not certain. The CDR3 length is 14 residues. Trimming cost V 4 bases and J 1 base, with 11 bases left between them. Germline V CDR1 and CDR2: SGHNT, YYREEE (reference sequence). The CDR3 spells CASSQDQANTEAFF. The CDR3 DNA follows: TGTGCCAGCAGCCAAGACCAGGCGAACACTGAAGCTTTCTTT.

V usage is TRBV4-1 and J usage is TRBJ2-5; 11 nucleotides agree with TRBD2. The germline gives CDR1 MGHRA, CDR2 YSYEKL. CDR3 size: 16 residues. V trimming: 5 bases; J trimming: 0 bases; junction bases outside the gene matches: 5. CDR3 amino acids: CASSFPGLADQETQYF. The CDR3, as DNA: TGCGCCAGCAGCTTTCCGGGACTAGCGGACCAAGAGACCCAGTACTTC.

V and J are TRBV7-9 and TRBJ2-5; D remains unclear. V was clipped by 1 base and J by 3 bases, with 6 bases between them. This CDR3 has 13 amino acids. CDR1 and CDR2 from the germline V gene are SEHNR and FQNEAQ (reference sequence). CDR3 residues: CASSLVAEETQYF. DNA of the CDR3: TGTGCCAGCAGCTTAGTGGCAGAAGAGACCCAGTACTTC.

The chain has TRBV7-9 and TRBJ2-1, with D possibly matching TRBD1 (6 bases). CDR1 is SEHNR, CDR2 FQNEAQ, per germline (reference sequence). The CDR3 spans 13 residues. The V end was cut by 6 bases, the J end by 10 bases, with 16 bases between. For the CDR3, the DNA is TGTGCCAGCAGGCTCAGGGGTAATAACGAGCAGTTCTTC. It specifies CASRLRGNNEQFF.

The rearrangement uses TRBV5-4 and TRBJ2-3, with 15 nucleotides matching TRBD2. This CDR3 has 18 residues. Trimming took 4 bases from V and 1 from J; bases not matched to a gene: 7. Germline values: CDR1 SGHNT, CDR2 YYREEE (reference sequence). The CDR3 DNA follows: TGTGCCAGCAGCGGAGGGACTAGCGGGGGGTCAGGCACAGATACGCAGTATTTT. Translated: CASSGGTSGGSGTDTQYF.

V gene TRBV11-2 combines with J gene TRBJ1-1; 8 nucleotides align to TRBD1. Germline V gene lookup returns CDR1 SGHAT and CDR2 FQNNGV. Germline trimming cut 5 bases from V and 6 bases from J; bases unmatched to any gene: 11. The CDR3 is 15 residues long. In DNA, the CDR3 is TGTGCCAGCAGCCATTCCATGGACAGGGTAGCTGAAGCTTTCTTT. It specifies CASSHSMDRVAEAFF.

This chain uses TRBV6-5 with TRBJ2-1, with D possibly being TRBD1 (6 bases). The CDR3 is 15 amino acids. Germline values: CDR1 MNHEY, CDR2 SVGAGI. V lost 6 bases and J lost 0, with 12 bases in between. The CDR3 protein is CASSRDRLSYNEQFF. CDR3 DNA: TGTGCCAGCAGCCGCGACAGGCTCTCCTACAATGAGCAGTTCTTC.

The rearrangement joins TRBV6-5 to TRBJ1-4, with 7 positions matching TRBD1. Germline lookup yields CDR1 MNHEY and CDR2 SVGAGI. The CDR3 spans 16 residues. V gave up 0 bases and J gave up 10 bases; unmatched junction bases: 11. The CDR3 DNA reads as TGTGCCAGCAGTTACTCGACAGGGACCGAACTCGGAAAACTGTTTTTT. This translates into CASSYSTGTELGKLFF.

The chain is built from TRBV5-1 and TRBJ2-7; 11 bases agree with TRBD1. The CDR3 extends over 15 amino acids. Germline assignment: CDR1 SGHRS and CDR2 YFSETQ. With V trimmed by 3 bases and J by 1 base, 3 bases remained unmatched. The CDR3 loop is CASSYGQGASYEQYF. The CDR3, as DNA: TGCGCCAGCAGCTATGGACAGGGGGCGTCCTACGAGCAGTACTTC.

A single count supports this clone. The rearrangement joins TRBV10-3 to TRBJ2-7; 7 nucleotides align to TRBD2. The length of the CDR3 is 13 residues. The germline V gene encodes CDR1 ENHRY and CDR2 SYGVKD. V lost 10 bases and J lost 3; bases outside the gene matches: 9. The CDR3 loop reads CATGAGEGYEQYF. The CDR3 DNA reads TGTGCCACGGGAGCCGGGGAGGGCTACGAGCAGTACTTC.

The chain combines TRBV29-1 with TRBJ2-7, with 7 bases lining up with TRBD1. Unmatched junction bases numbered 9, after V lost 5 bases and J lost 2 bases. CDR3 length: 14 amino acids. In germline, CDR1 is SQVTM, CDR2 ANQGSEA. The CDR3 region is CSVLIQGPPYEQYF. CDR3 DNA: TGCAGCGTTCTAATACAGGGGCCCCCCTACGAGCAGTACTTC.

The rearrangement links TRBV18 to TRBJ2-7, with 10 bases fitting TRBD2. This CDR3 is 15 amino acids long. Germline CDR1 is KGHSH and CDR2 is LQKENI. The ends lost 3 bases at V and 7 bases at J; junction bases unmatched: 9. The CDR3, as DNA: TGTGCCAGCTCACCTGAGACTAGCGGGCGGGGGGAGCAGTACTTC. The encoded protein is CASSPETSGRGEQYF. The whole variable domain, filled in from reference TRBV18 and TRBJ2-7, reads NAGVMQNPRHLVRRRGQEARLRCSPMKGHSHVYWYRQLPEEGLKFMVYLQKENIIDESGMPKERFSAEFPKEGPSILRIQQVVRGDSAAYFCASSPETSGRGEQYFGPGTRLTVT.

This clone was counted a single time. This sequence joins TRBV11-2 and TRBJ1-3; 7 bases agree with TRBD1. The CDR3 contains 14 residues. Germline values: CDR1 SGHAT, CDR2 FQNNGV. The trim removed 7 bases at V and 0 bases at J, leaving 3 bases unmatched. CDR3 sequence: CASNRGISGNTIYF. The CDR3 nucleotides read TGTGCCAGCAACAGGGGCATCTCTGGAAACACCATATATTTT.

This chain uses TRBV7-7 with TRBJ2-2; TRBD2 aligns across 11 bases. The length of the CDR3 is 18 residues. After removal of 1 base from V and 3 bases from J, the junction contained 7 bases not matched to a gene. From germline, CDR1 is SSHAT and CDR2 FNYEAQ (reference sequence). CDR3 amino acids: CASSLEPSGRTDTGELFF. CDR3 bases: TGTGCCAGCAGCTTAGAACCTAGCGGGAGGACTGACACCGGGGAGCTGTTTTTT.

The chain links TRBV11-3 to TRBJ1-1; D uncertain. The CDR3 covers 12 residues. From germline, CDR1 is SGHNT and CDR2 YENEEA. V gave up 5 bases and J gave up 6 bases, with 10 bases separating them. Here the CDR3 reads CASSLLFAEAFF. The CDR3 DNA reads TGTGCCAGCAGCCTACTCTTCGCTGAAGCTTTCTTT.

Of note for this clone: Different DNA sequences within this sample yield the same CDR3. The chain joins TRBV11-2 to TRBJ2-7; 8 bases align to TRBD1. Germline assignment: CDR1 SGHAT and CDR2 FQNNGV. V lost 5 bases and J lost 0; bases outside the gene matches: 3. The CDR3 has 14 amino acids. For the CDR3, the DNA is TGTGCCAGCAGCCCGGGACAGGACTCCTACGAGCAGTACTTC. Residues: CASSPGQDSYEQYF. Variable domain in full (rest from reference TRBV11-2 and TRBJ2-7): EAGVAQSPRYKIIEKRQSVAFWCNPISGHATLYWYQQILGQGPKLLIQFQNNGVVDDSQLPKDRFSAERLKGVDSTLKIQPAKLEDSAVYLCASSPGQDSYEQYFGPGTRLTVT.

The rearrangement joins TRBV7-9 to TRBJ1-5; 8 bases align to TRBD1. This CDR3 is built from 15 residues. Germline CDR1 is SEHNR and CDR2 is FQNEAQ (reference sequence). V lost 6 bases and J lost 0; bases outside the gene matches: 4. As DNA, the CDR3 is TGTGCCAGCAGTATGGGACAGGATAGCAATCAGCCCCAGCATTTT. This codes for CASSMGQDSNQPQHF.

The J gene is TRBJ2-1, the V gene TRBV7-9; D is perhaps TRBD2 (5 bases). Germline V gene sequence: CDR1 SEHNR, CDR2 FQNEAQ (reference sequence). The CDR3 covers 15 residues. V was clipped by 5 bases and J by 2 bases, with 13 bases between them. CDR3 region: CASSPFRAAYNEQFF. The CDR3 DNA reads as TGTGCCAGCAGCCCATTTCGAGCGGCCTACAATGAGCAGTTCTTC.